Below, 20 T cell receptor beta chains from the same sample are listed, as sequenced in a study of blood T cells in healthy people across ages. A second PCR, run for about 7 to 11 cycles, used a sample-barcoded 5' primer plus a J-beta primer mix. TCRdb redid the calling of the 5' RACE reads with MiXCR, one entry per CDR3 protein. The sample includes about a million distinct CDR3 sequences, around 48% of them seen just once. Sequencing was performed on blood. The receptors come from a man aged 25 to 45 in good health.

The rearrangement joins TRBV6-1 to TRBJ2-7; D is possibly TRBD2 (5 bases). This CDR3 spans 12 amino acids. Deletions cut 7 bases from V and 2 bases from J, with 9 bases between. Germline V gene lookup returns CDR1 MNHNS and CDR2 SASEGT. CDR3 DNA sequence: TGTGCCAGCAAGGACTGGGCCTACGAGCAGTACTTC. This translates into CASKDWAYEQYF.

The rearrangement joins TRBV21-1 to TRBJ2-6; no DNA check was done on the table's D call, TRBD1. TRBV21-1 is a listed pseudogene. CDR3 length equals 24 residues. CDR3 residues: CASSASPRQGKLAVPYSGANVLTF. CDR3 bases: TGTGCCAGCAGCGCCAGCCCGAGACAGGGGAAATTGGCAGTCCCCTACTCTGGGGCCAACGTCCTGACTTTC.

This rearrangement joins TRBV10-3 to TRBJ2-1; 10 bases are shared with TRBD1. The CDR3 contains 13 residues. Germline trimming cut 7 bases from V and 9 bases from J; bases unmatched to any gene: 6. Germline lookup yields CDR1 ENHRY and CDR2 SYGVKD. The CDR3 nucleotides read TGTGCCATCACTGGACAGGGGGGCAGTGAGCAGTTCTTC. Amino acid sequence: CAITGQGGSEQFF.

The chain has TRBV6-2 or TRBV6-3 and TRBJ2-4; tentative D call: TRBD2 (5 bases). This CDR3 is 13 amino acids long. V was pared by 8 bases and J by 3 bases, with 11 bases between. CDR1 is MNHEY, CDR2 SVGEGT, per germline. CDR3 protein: CASYGVDKNIQYF. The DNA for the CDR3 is TGTGCCAGCTACGGGGTTGACAAAAACATTCAGTACTTC.

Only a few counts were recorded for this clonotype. The CDR3 region is CASSRLGGSTDTQYF. CDR3 coding DNA: TGTGCCAGCAGCCGCCTCGGGGGGAGCACAGATACGCAGTATTTT. V gene TRBV7-3 combines with J gene TRBJ2-3; the match to TRBD2 covers 7 bases. The ends lost 5 bases at V and 0 bases at J; junction bases unmatched: 5. The CDR3 covers 15 residues. Germline V lookup: CDR1 SGHTA, CDR2 FQGTGA.

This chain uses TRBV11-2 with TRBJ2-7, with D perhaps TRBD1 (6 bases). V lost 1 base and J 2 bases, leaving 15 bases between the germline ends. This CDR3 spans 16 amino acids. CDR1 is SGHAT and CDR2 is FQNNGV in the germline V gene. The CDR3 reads CASSLVAGRGAYEQYF. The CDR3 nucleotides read TGTGCCAGCAGCTTAGTCGCCGGCAGGGGAGCCTACGAGCAGTACTTC.

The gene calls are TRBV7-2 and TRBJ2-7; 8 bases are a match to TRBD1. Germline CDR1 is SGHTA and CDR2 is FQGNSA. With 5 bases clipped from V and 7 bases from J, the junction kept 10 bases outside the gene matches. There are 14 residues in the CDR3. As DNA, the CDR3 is TGTGCCAGCAGCCCGGACAGGGCATACAATGAGCAGTACTTC. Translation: CASSPDRAYNEQYF.

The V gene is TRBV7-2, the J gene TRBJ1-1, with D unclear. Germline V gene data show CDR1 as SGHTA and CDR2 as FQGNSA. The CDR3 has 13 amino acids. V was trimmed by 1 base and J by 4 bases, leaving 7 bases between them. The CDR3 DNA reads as TGTGCCAGCAGCTTAGGGGGTATCACTGAAGCTTTCTTT. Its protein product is CASSLGGITEAFF. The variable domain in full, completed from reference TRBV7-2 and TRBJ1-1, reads GAGVSQSPSNKVTEKGKDVELRCDPISGHTALYWYRQSLGQGLEFLIYFQGNSAPDKSGLPSDRFSAERTGGSVSTLTIQRTQQEDSAVYLCASSLGGITEAFFGQGTRLTVV.

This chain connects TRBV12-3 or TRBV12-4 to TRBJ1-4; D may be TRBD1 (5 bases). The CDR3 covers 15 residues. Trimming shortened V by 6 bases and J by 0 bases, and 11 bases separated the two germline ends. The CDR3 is CASRRDPTTNEKLFF. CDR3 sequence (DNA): TGTGCCAGCAGAAGGGACCCGACAACTAATGAAAAACTGTTTTTT.

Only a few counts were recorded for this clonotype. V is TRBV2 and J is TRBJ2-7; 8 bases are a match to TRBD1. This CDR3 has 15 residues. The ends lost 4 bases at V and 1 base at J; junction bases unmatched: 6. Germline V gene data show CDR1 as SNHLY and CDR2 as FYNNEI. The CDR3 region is CASSGGQVFSYEQYF. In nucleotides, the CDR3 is TGTGCCAGCAGTGGGGGACAGGTGTTTTCCTACGAGCAGTACTTC.

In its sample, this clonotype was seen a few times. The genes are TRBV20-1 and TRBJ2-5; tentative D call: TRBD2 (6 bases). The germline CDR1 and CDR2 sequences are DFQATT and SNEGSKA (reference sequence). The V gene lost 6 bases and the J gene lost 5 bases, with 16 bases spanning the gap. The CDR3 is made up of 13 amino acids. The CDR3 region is CSAGNPGDETQYF. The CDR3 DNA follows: TGCAGTGCCGGAAACCCGGGAGACGAGACCCAGTACTTC.

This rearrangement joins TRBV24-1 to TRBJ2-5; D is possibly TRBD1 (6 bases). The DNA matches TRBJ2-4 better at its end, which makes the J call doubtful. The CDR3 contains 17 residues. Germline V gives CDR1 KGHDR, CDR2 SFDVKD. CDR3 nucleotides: TGTGCCACCAGTGGCCTCGACCGGGGACAAAAAAAGCACATTCAGTACTTC. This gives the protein CATSGLDRGQKKHIQYF.

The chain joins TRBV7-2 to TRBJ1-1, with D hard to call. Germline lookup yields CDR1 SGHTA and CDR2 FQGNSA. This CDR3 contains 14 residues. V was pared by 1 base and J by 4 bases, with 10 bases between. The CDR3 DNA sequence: TGTGCCAGCAGCTTAGAACATTGGGGCACTGAAGCTTTCTTT. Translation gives CASSLEHWGTEAFF.

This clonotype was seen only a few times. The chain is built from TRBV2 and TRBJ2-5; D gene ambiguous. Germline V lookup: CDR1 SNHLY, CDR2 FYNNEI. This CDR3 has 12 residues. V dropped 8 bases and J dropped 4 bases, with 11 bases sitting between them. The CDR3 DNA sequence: TGTGCCAGCGACCAGAGAGGAGAGACCCAGTACTTC. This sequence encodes CASDQRGETQYF.

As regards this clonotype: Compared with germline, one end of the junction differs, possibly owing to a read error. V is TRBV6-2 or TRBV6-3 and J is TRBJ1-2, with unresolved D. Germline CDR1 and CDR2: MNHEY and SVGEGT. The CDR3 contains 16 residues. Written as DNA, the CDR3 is TGCGCCAGCAGTTACGAGCGTGCCGCTGTGAGCTATGGCTACACCTTC. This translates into CASSYERAAVSYGYTF.

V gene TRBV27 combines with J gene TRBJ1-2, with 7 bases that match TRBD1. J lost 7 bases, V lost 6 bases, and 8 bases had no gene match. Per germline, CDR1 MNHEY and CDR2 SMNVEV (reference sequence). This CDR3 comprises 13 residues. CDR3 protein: CASRSGQDRGYTF. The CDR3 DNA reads TGTGCCAGCAGGTCTGGACAGGACCGTGGCTACACCTTC.

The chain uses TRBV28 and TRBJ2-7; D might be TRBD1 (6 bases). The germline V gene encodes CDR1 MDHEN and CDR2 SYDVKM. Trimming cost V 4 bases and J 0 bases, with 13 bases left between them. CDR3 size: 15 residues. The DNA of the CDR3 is TGTGCCAGCAGTTCGCCCGGGACACTCTCCTACGAGCAGTACTTC. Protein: CASSSPGTLSYEQYF.

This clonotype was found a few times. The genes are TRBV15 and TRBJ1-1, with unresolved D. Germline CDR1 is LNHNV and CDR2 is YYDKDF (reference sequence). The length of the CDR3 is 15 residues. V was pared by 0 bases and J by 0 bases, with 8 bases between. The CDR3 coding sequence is TGTGCCACCAGCAGAGAGGCTCGGGTGAACACTGAAGCTTTCTTT. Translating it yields CATSREARVNTEAFF.

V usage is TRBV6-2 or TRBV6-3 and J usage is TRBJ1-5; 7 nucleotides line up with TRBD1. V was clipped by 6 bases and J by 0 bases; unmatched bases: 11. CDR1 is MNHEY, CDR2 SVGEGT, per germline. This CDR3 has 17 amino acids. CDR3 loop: CASSHRQGGRSNQPQHF. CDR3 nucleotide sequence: TGTGCCAGCAGCCACCGGCAGGGGGGCCGTAGCAATCAGCCCCAGCATTTT.

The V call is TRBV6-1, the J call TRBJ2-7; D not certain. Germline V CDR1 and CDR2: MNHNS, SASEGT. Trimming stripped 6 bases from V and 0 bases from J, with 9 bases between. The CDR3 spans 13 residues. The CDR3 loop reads CASSRLLSYEQYF. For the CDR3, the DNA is TGTGCCAGCAGCAGGCTCCTCTCCTACGAGCAGTACTTC.